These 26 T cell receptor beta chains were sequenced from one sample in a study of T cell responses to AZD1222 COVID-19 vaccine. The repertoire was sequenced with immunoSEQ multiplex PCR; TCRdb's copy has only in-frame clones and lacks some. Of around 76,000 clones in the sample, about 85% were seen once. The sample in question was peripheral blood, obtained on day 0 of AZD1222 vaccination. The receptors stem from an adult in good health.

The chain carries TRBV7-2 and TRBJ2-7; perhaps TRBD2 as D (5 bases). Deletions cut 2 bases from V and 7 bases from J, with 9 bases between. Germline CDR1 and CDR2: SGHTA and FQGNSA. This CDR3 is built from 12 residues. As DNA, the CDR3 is TGTGCCAGCAGCTTATTTGGCGGGGAGCAGTACTTC. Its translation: CASSLFGGEQYF.

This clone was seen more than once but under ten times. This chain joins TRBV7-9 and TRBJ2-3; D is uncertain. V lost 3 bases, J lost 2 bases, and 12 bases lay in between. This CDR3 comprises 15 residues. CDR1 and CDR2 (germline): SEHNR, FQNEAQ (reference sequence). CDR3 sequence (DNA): TGTGCCAGCAGCTTGGCTAAGCTCGTCACAGATACGCAGTATTTT. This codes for CASSLAKLVTDTQYF. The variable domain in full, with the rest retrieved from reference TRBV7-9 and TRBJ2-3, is DTGVSQNPRHKITKRGQNVTFRCDPISEHNRLYWYRQTLGQGPEFLTYFQNEAQLEKSRLLSDRFSAERPKGSFSTLEIQRTEQGDSAMYLCASSLAKLVTDTQYFGPGTRLTVL.

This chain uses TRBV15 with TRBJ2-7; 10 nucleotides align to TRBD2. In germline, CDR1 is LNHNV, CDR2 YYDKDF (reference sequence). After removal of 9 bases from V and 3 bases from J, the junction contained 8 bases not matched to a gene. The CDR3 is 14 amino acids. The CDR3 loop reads CATSIAGGFYEQYF. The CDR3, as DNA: TGTGCCACATCTATAGCGGGGGGATTCTACGAGCAGTACTTC.

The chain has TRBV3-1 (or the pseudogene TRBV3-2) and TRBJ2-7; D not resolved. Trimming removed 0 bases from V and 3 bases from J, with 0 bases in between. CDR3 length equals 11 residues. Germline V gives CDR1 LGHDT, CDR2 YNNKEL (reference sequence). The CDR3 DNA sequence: TGTGCCAGCAGCCAAGACTACGAGCAGTACTTC. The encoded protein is CASSQDYEQYF.

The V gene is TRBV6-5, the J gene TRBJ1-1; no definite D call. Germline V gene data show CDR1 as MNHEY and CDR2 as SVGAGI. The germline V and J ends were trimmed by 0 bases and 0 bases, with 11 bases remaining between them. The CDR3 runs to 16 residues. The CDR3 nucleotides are TGTGCCAGCAGTTACTCTTTCGGGCAGATGAACACTGAAGCTTTCTTT. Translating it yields CASSYSFGQMNTEAFF.

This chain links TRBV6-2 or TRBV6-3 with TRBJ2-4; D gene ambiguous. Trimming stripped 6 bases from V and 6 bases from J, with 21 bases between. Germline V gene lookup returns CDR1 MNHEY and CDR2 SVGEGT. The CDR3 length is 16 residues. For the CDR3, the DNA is TGTGCCAGCAGCTCCCCACTACGACCACGGATAAACATTCAGTACTTC. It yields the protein CASSSPLRPRINIQYF.

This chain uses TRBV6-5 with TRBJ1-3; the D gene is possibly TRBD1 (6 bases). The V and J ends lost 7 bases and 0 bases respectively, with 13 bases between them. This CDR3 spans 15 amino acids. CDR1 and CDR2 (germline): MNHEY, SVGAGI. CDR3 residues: CASTGADSSGNTIYF. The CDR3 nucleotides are TGTGCCAGCACAGGGGCGGATAGCTCTGGAAACACCATATATTTT.

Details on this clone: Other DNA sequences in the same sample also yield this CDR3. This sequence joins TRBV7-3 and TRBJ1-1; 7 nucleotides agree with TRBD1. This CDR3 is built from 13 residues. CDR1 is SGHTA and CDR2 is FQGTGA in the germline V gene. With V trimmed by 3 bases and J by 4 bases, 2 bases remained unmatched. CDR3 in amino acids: CASSFQGGTEAFF. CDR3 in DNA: TGTGCCAGCAGCTTCCAGGGGGGCACTGAAGCTTTCTTT.

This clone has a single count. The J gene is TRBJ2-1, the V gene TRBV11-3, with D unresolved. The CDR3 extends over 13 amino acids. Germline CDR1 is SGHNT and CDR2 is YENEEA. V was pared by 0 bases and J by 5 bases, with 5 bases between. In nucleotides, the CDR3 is TGTGCCAGCAGCTTAGATGAGAACAATGAGCAGTTCTTC. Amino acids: CASSLDENNEQFF.

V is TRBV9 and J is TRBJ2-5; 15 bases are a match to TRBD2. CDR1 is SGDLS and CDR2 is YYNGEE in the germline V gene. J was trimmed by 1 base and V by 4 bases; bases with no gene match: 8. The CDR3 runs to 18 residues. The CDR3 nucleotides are TGTGCCAGCAGCAGAACTACGGGACTAGCGGGGGGCCAAGAGACCCAGTACTTC. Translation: CASSRTTGLAGGQETQYF.

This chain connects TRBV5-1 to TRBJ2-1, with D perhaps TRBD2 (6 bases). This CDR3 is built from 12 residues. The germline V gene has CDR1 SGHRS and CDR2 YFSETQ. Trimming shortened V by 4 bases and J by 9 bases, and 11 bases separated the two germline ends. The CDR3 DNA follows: TGCGCCAGCAGCCGGGGGAAGAGTGAGCAGTTCTTC. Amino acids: CASSRGKSEQFF.

The CDR3 DNA sequence: TGTGCCAGTAGTATGCTAGCGGGGGCAGATACGCAGTATTTT. This codes for CASSMLAGADTQYF. The chain combines TRBV19 with TRBJ2-3, with 10 nucleotides matching TRBD2. CDR1 is LNHDA, CDR2 SQIVND, per germline (reference sequence). This CDR3 is 14 amino acids long. Trimming cost V 3 bases and J 4 bases; bases outside gene matches: 1.

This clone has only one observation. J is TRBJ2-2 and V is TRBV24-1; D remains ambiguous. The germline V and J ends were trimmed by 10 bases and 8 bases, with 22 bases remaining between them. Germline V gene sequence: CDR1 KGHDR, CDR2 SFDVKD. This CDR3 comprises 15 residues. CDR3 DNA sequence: TGTGCCACTTCCCCTATGGAGCCTCAGATGGGGGAGCTGTTTTTT. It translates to CATSPMEPQMGELFF.

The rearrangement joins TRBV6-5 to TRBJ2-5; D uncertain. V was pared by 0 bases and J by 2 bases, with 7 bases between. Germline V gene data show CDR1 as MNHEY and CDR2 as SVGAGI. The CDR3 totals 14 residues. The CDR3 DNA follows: TGTGCCAGCAGTTACTCACCGGCTCAAGAGACCCAGTACTTC. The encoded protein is CASSYSPAQETQYF.

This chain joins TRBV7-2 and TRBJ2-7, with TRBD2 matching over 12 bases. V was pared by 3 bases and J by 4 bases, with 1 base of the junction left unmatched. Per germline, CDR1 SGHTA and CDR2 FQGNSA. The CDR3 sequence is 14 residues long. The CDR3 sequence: CASSFGTSGYEQYF. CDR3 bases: TGTGCCAGCAGCTTCGGGACTAGCGGGTACGAGCAGTACTTC.

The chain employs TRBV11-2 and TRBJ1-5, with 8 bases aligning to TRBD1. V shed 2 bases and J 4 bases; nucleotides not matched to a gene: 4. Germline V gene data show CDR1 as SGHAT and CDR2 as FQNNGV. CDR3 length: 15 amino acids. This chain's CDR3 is CASSLRTGINQPQHF. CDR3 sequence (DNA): TGTGCCAGCAGCTTAAGGACAGGGATAAATCAGCCCCAGCATTTT.

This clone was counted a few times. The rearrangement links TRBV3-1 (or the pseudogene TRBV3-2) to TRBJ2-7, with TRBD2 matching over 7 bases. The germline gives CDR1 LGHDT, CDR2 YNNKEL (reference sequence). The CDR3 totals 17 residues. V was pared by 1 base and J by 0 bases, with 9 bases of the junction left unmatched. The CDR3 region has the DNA TGTGCCAGCAGCCAAGTCGCAGCGGGGCACAACTCCTACGAGCAGTACTTC. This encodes CASSQVAAGHNSYEQYF.

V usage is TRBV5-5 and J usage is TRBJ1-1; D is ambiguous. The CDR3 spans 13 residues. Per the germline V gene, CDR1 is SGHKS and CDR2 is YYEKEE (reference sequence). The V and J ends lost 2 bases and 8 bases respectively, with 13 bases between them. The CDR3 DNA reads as TGTGCCAGCAGCTTCTACACCGAAGGGGAAGCTTTCTTT. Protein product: CASSFYTEGEAFF.

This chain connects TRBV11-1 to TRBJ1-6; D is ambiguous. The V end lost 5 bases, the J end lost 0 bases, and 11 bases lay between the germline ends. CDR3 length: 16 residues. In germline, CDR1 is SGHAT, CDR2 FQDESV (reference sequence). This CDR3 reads CASSEDGSSYNSPLHF. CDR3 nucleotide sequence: TGTGCCAGCAGCGAAGACGGGAGCTCCTATAATTCACCCCTCCACTTT.

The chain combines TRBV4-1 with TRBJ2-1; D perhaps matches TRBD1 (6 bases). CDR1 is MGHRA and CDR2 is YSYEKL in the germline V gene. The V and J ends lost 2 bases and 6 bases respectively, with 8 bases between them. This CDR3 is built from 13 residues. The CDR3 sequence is CASSQIRGNEQFF. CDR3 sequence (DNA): TGCGCCAGCAGCCAAATCAGGGGCAATGAGCAGTTCTTC.

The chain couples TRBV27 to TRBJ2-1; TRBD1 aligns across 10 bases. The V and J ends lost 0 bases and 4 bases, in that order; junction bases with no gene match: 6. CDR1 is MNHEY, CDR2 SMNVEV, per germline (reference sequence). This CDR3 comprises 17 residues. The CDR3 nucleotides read TGTGCCAGCAGTTTATCGATAGGGACAGGGGAATACAATGAGCAGTTCTTC. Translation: CASSLSIGTGEYNEQFF.

In DNA form, the CDR3 reads TGTGCCACCAGCAGAGCGCGGACAGGGGAGGAAAAACTGTTTTTT. Protein: CATSRARTGEEKLFF. The rearrangement uses TRBV15 and TRBJ1-4; 9 nucleotides match TRBD1. The V segment lost 1 base and the J segment 8 bases; nucleotides outside the gene matches: 5. Germline V gene sequence: CDR1 LNHNV, CDR2 YYDKDF (reference sequence). The CDR3 contains 15 residues.

The DNA of the CDR3 is TGTGCCACCAGTGAATCGCAGGGAATTGGGAATGAGCAGTTCTTC. This sequence encodes CATSESQGIGNEQFF. The chain links TRBV24-1 to TRBJ2-1; TRBD1 might be the D (5 bases). The CDR3 is 15 residues long. CDR1 is KGHDR and CDR2 is SFDVKD in the germline V gene. V was pared by 4 bases and J by 7 bases, with 16 bases between.

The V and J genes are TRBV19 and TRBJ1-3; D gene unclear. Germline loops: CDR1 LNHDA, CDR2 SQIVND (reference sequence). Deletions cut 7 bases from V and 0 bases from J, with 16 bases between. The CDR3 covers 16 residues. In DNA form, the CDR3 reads TGTGCCAGTACGCGGTCCCTGCGCCTCTCTGGAAACACCATATATTTT. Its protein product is CASTRSLRLSGNTIYF.

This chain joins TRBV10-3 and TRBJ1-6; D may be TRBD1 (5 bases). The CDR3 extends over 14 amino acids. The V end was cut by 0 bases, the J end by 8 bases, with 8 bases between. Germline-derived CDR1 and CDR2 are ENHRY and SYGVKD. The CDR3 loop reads CAISESRGDSPLHF. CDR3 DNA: TGTGCCATCAGTGAGTCGAGGGGTGATTCACCCCTCCACTTT.

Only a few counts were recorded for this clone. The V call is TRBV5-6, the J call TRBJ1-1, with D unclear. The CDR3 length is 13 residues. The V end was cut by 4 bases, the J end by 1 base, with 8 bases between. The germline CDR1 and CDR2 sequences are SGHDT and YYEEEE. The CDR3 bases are TGTGCCAGCAGCATCTCACAGAACACTGAAGCTTTCTTT. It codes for CASSISQNTEAFF.